This record covers a single T cell receptor (beta chain). The antigen it recognizes is unknown. No much larger clone exists at a distance of one base, and base qualities are not known. Libraries were constructed by the immunoSEQ multiplex PCR assay. For most patients, genomic DNA was isolated with the Qiagen DNeasy Blood and Tissue Kit and sent frozen to Adaptive Biotechnologies for TCR sequencing. High-throughput TCR-beta CDR3 sequencing of genomic DNA from most patients was performed by Adaptive Biotechnologies. As for the authors' bioinformatics: TCR sequencing data were retrieved from Adaptive's ImmunoSEQ software for some 19 patients, whereas a few other patients were processed with MiXCR and VDJtools. CD4 versus CD8 sorting errors were corrected by removing sequences found in both subsets at a frequency ratio below 5:1. CDR3 nucleotide sequences shared between donor and recipient were removed because the origin of such sequences could not be assigned. To be classed as alloreactive, a clone needed at least 2-fold expansion over unstimulated cells and a minimum CFSE-low frequency of 0.002% (template counts) or 0.001% (read counts). Mappable clones were those detected in sequenced pre-transplant spleen, lymph node, or MLR CFSE-low populations of the donor or recipient. The cumulative frequency of alloreactive clones was calculated as a percentage of all sequences, weighted by copy number. In its TCRdb copy, this immuneACCESS table keeps in-frame sequences only and misses some clones. Where compared with another copy, unresolved V genes explain less than half of these, and the others have no known cause. The D gene and trimming were derived from the DNA, and the V and J assignments and clone size from that table. The sample yields around 110,000 clones; over 75% were counted once. The top ten clones comprise about 0.18% of the sample.

V is shortened by 0 bases, J by 9 bases, and the region joining them spans 11 bases. CDR3 length: 12 amino acids, cysteine to phenylalanine. Only the CDR3 DNA stays, 36 bases, in frame from base 1. The germline V gene (reference sequence) sets CDR1 to GTSNPN and CDR2 to SVGIG. The record originates from a study of graft-versus-host responses after intestinal transplantation (dated by TCRdb to the early 2020s). For the wider study: The transplants that recipients received were multivisceral, liver-intestinal, or isolated intestinal. Every recipient was given anti-thymocyte globulin induction, followed by 2 to 4 years of maintenance tacrolimus and steroids. After intestinal transplantation, graft-versus-host and host-versus-graft alloreactive T cell clones were followed in the graft, circulation and bone marrow using bulk TCR-beta CDR3 sequencing. Alloreactive clones were identified by sequencing pre-transplant mixed lymphocyte reaction products and comparing them with unstimulated pre-transplant donor and recipient T cells. A cohort of approximately 23 intestinal transplant recipients, including one retransplant, was enrolled, and 3 patients lacking pretransplant specimens were excluded. Donor T cell macrochimerism was defined as a peak of at least 4% donor T cells among recipient peripheral blood mononuclear cells. Rather than going through the commercial service, samples from a few later patients were sequenced in-house on an Illumina MiSeq and processed with MiXCR. The study at large found these results: GvH clones turned up in recipient bone marrow, with some appearing earlier in ileal mucosa or blood, a pattern consistent with an intestinal mucosal origin. Early after transplant, declines in HvG clones were associated with peak levels of circulating GvH clones. Conclusions were limited by the relatively low number and heterogeneity of intestinal transplant patients. In the allografts of patients with donor T cell macrochimerism, GvH to HvG T cell clonal ratios were high.

Taken with the paper, the label for time point translates to: cells obtained before transplantation from donor or recipient. CD3+CD4+ and CD3+CD8+ populations were FACS-sorted from unstimulated pre-transplant donor and recipient cells taken from spleen or lymph nodes. The receptor's source is a human donor who received an intestinal transplant. The specimen was unstimulated CD4+ T cells sorted from spleen or lymph node cells, collected before intestinal transplant. The chain is encoded by TRBV30 joined to TRBJ1-2, with no reliable assignment of the D segment. The CDR3 is CAWSVRIGSYTF. The sequenced DNA is TGTGCCTGGAGTGTAAGGATCGGGAGCTACACCTTC.